This is a list of T cell receptor beta chains from one sample in a study of T cells after yellow fever vaccination. TCRdb reprocessed the 5' RACE reads with MiXCR, giving one entry per CDR3 protein. The sample carries 350,000 or so distinct CDR3 sequences, 7% to 10% recorded once. The starting material was PBMCs, obtained roughly 47 days after the first yellow fever vaccination. The source is a man in his late teens or twenties who received the YFV17D yellow fever vaccine. Each CDR3 is given with its conserved first and last residue. The order of the fields is D gene, clone size, V gene, J gene, CDR3 protein, CDR3 DNA. The D gene is left open where the match is weak. Part of the rows lack a size; the others show once, few, many or a class for expanded clones.

TRBD2,-,TRBV5-4,TRBJ2-3,CASSPGVAGNTQYF,TGTGCCAGCAGCCCAGGAGTAGCGGGGAATACGCAGTATTTT
-,-,TRBV13,TRBJ2-2,CASSLFRGNTGELFF,TGTGCCAGCAGCTTATTCAGGGGGAACACCGGGGAGCTGTTTTTT
-,-,TRBV6-5,TRBJ1-6,CASRRKLLGGSDHF,TGTGCCAGCAGAAGAAAGCTCCTAGGGGGAAGTGACCACTTT
TRBD2,few,TRBV7-2,TRBJ2-2,CASRFRGLGPTGELFF,TGTGCCAGCAGATTTAGGGGACTAGGGCCCACCGGGGAGCTGTTTTTT
TRBD2,few,TRBV7-2,TRBJ2-1,CASSLAHFSGGAENEQFF,TGTGCCAGCAGCTTAGCTCACTTTAGCGGGGGGGCCGAGAATGAGCAGTTCTTC
TRBD1,-,TRBV3-1,TRBJ1-2,CASSQPNQGDYGYTF,TGTGCCAGCAGCCAACCGAACCAGGGGGACTATGGCTACACCTTC
-,many,TRBV7-6,TRBJ2-1,CASSSGTPWANEQFF,TGTGCCAGCAGCTCCGGGACCCCCTGGGCCAATGAGCAGTTCTTC
TRBD1,few,TRBV9,TRBJ2-5,CASSVADRAVQETQYF,TGTGCCAGCAGCGTAGCTGACAGGGCCGTCCAAGAGACCCAGTACTTC
-,few,TRBV4-1,TRBJ2-2,CASSQGPLNTGELFF,TGCGCCAGCAGCCAGGGGCCTTTGAACACCGGGGAGCTGTTTTTT
-,few,TRBV5-1,TRBJ2-7,CASSLAGQEPPYEQYF,TGCGCCAGCAGCTTGGCCGGCCAGGAACCCCCCTACGAGCAGTACTTC
TRBD1,few,TRBV4-1,TRBJ1-1,CASSQVPLTGAEAEAFF,TGCGCCAGCAGCCAAGTTCCCCTGACAGGGGCGGAGGCTGAAGCTTTCTTT
-,few,TRBV7-8,TRBJ2-7,CASSGRDEQYF,TGTGCCAGCAGCGGTAGGGACGAGCAGTACTTC
TRBD1,-,TRBV7-9,TRBJ1-1,CASSFPDRGIVNTEAFF,TGTGCCAGCAGCTTTCCGGACAGGGGAATTGTGAACACTGAAGCTTTCTTT
TRBD2,-,TRBV6-1,TRBJ2-2,CASSRAAGGLRAGELFF,TGTGCCAGCAGTCGTGCGGCGGGGGGGCTCAGAGCCGGGGAGCTGTTTTTT
-,-,TRBV3-1,TRBJ1-5,CASSQGTQPQHF,TGTGCCAGCAGCCAAGGAACCCAGCCCCAGCATTTT
TRBD2,-,TRBV20-1,TRBJ2-5,CSAKSSGGAETQYF,TGCAGTGCTAAGAGTAGCGGGGGGGCGGAGACCCAGTACTTC
-,many,TRBV7-3,TRBJ1-1,CASSLSGNTEAFF,TGTGCCAGCAGCTTATCAGGGAACACTGAAGCTTTCTTT
-,few,TRBV11-1,TRBJ2-2,CASSLGRIRSTGELFF,TGTGCCAGCAGCTTAGGTCGGATCAGAAGCACCGGGGAGCTGTTTTTT
TRBD2,few,TRBV7-6,TRBJ2-1,CASSRLARRDNEQFF,TGTGCCAGCAGCCGACTAGCGAGGAGAGACAATGAGCAGTTCTTC
-,-,TRBV12-3/TRBV12-4,TRBJ2-1,CASSQRDEQFF,TGTGCCAGCAGTCAGAGGGATGAGCAGTTCTTC
TRBD2,few,TRBV27,TRBJ2-1,CASSLKTSGVPGGQFF,TGTGCCAGCAGTTTAAAAACCAGCGGGGTCCCCGGGGGGCAGTTCTTC
-,-,TRBV24-1,TRBJ2-5,CATSEGTQETQYF,TGTGCCACCAGTGAGGGCACACAAGAGACCCAGTACTTC
-,-,TRBV27,TRBJ2-1,CASSFGAVNEQFF,TGTGCCAGCAGTTTCGGTGCGGTGAATGAGCAGTTCTTC
-,-,TRBV7-2,TRBJ2-1,CASSLASIGDPKVNEQFF,TGTGCCAGCAGCTTAGCCTCTATTGGGGACCCAAAGGTCAATGAGCAGTTCTTC
-,few,TRBV6-5,TRBJ2-1,CASSSPLVGDNEQFF,TGTGCCAGCAGTTCGCCACTCGTTGGGGACAATGAGCAGTTCTTC
TRBD1,few,TRBV19,TRBJ1-6,CASTGQINSPLHF,TGTGCCAGTACGGGACAGATTAATTCACCCCTCCACTTT
-,many,TRBV7-2,TRBJ2-2,CASSFRQRELFF,TGTGCCAGCAGCTTTCGTCAGCGGGAGCTGTTTTTT
-,-,TRBV5-1,TRBJ2-4,CASSLSSERNIQYF,TGCGCCAGCAGCTTGTCCAGCGAGCGAAACATTCAGTACTTC
-,few,TRBV10-2,TRBJ2-1,CASSEWKVWGHEQFF,TGCGCCAGCAGTGAGTGGAAAGTGTGGGGGCATGAGCAGTTCTTC
-,-,TRBV5-1,TRBJ2-1,CASSLDLEQFF,TGCGCCAGCAGCTTGGACCTTGAGCAGTTCTTC
-,many,TRBV5-6,TRBJ1-4,CASSLMGLSKGGFF,TGTGCCAGCAGCCTCATGGGCCTCTCCAAGGGCGGGTTTTTT